Detailed here is one T cell receptor (beta chain). Its specificity is unknown. Diagnosing involved the use of clinical symptoms, serum thyroxine and TRAb, thyroid ultrasound and orbital computed tomography. The data were obtained in a study of T cells in Graves' hyperthyroidism and ophthalmopathy. Study overall: Peripheral blood draws took place at initial diagnosis, ahead of any treatment.

Trimming cost V 2 bases and J 0 bases, with 11 bases left between them. Per the germline V gene, CDR1 is SEHNR and CDR2 is FQNEAQ (reference sequence). This CDR3 spans 16 amino acids. Overall study findings and caveats: Ophthalmopathy was told apart from stable hyperthyroidism by a 13 V-J model.

Amplification of TCR beta CDR3 regions was performed using RNA transcripts as template. The primer set for the first-round RT-PCR of the TCR CDR3 was HTBI. TCRdb fed the multiplex PCR reads into MiXCR, producing one record per CDR3 protein. Of around 400,000 distinct CDR3 sequences detected, about 15% appear once; the ten largest clones hold around a quarter. The receptor was isolated from a woman aged 18-29 years with Graves' hyperthyroidism that later progressed to Graves' ophthalmopathy. The sample consisted of blood. V gene TRBV7-9 combines with J gene TRBJ2-1; tentative D call: TRBD2 (6 bases). The CDR3 is CASSLKGLYSYNEQFF. CDR3 DNA sequence: TGTGCCAGCAGCTTAAAGGGACTGTACTCCTACAATGAGCAGTTCTTC.